This TCR beta chain was documented in a study of identical twins. CDR3 length equals 16 residues. The germline V and J ends were trimmed by 0 bases and 7 bases, with 17 bases remaining between them. About this clonotype itself: What it binds is unknown.

Whole-study findings and limits: Carriage of fewer insertions was seen in abundant cord blood beta clonotypes, whereas memory repertoires showed none.

A universal primer site came from template switching; cDNA carried unique molecular identifiers. A single record per CDR3 protein comes from TCRdb applying MiXCR to the 5' RACE reads. The repertoire has 500,000 to 700,000 distinct CDR3 sequences, roughly 7.1% of them found once; the top ten carry over 1.5%. These data were also reused for a study on yellow fever vaccine responses in identical twins. According to that study: Twins' vaccine T cell responses reportedly seemed partly convergent and partly personalized.

The origin of this receptor is a woman under 30 in good health. The chain has TRBV12-3 or TRBV12-4 and TRBJ2-3; weak D call: TRBD1 (6 bases). Specimen: PBMCs. In DNA form, the CDR3 reads TGTGCCAGCAGTTTAGCGCTAGGGGGAGAGCACCATACGCAGTATTTT. Protein sequence: CASSLALGGEHHTQYF.